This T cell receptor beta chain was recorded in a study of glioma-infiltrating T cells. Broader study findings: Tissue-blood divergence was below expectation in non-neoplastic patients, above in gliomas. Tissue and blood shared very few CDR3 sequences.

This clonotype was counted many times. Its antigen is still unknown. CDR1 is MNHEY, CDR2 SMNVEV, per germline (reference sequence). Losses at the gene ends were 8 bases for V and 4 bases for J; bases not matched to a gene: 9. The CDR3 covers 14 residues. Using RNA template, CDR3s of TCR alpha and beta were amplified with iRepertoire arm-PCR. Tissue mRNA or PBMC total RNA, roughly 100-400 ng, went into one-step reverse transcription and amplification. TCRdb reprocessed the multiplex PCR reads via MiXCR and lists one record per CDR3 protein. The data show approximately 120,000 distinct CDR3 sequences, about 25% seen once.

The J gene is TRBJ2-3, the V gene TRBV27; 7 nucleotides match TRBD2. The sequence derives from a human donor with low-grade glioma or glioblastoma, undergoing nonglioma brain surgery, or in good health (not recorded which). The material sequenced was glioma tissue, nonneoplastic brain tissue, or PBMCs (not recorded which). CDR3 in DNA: TGTGCCAGCGGGGGGGGAATACCCGCAGATACGCAGTATTTT. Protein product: CASGGGIPADTQYF.